This T cell receptor (beta chain) was recovered during a study of cytomegalovirus exposure and HLA in healthy donors. Germline-derived CDR1 and CDR2 are MNHNS and SASEGT. V gave up 0 bases and J gave up 4 bases, with 12 bases separating them. The CDR3 consists of 15 residues. Sequencing was performed with immunoSEQ multiplex PCR; in TCRdb, only in-frame clones are kept and a portion is missing. The data show 120,000 to 150,000 clones, around nine tenths seen once. Study observations and caveats: Researchers catalogued over 150 TCR beta chains as cytomegalovirus-associated. As was reported, the classifier diagnosed cytomegalovirus status with high specificity and sensitivity. The authors confirmed in vitro that a few CMV-associated chains were specific for CMV antigens.

A remark on this clone: What it binds is unknown.

From the roughly 110-subject validation cohort, which was separate from the roughly 700-subject first cohort, the donors were drawn. The chain combines TRBV6-1 with TRBJ1-1; tentatively, D is TRBD1 (5 bases). The clonotype originates from a woman aged 18-35 years in good health and CMV-seropositive. The sample was PBMCs. Written as DNA, the CDR3 is TGTGCCAGCAGTGAAGCTGCAGGGTGGGGCACTGAAGCTTTCTTT. Translated: CASSEAAGWGTEAFF.